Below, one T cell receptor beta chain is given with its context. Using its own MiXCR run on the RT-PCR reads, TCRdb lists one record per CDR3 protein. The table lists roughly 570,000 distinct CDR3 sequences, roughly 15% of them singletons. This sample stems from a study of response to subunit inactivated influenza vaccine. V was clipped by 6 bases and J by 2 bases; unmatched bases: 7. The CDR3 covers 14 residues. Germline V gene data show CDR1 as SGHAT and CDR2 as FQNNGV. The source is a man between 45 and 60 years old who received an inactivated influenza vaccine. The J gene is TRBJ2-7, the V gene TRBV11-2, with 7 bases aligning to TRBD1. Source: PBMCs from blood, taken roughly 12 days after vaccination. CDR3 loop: CASRQTGDTYEQYF. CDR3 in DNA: TGTGCCAGCAGACAAACAGGGGATACCTACGAGCAGTACTTC. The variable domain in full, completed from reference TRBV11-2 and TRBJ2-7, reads EAGVAQSPRYKIIEKRQSVAFWCNPISGHATLYWYQQILGQGPKLLIQFQNNGVVDDSQLPKDRFSAERLKGVDSTLKIQPAKLEDSAVYLCASRQTGDTYEQYFGPGTRLTVT.